The rows below give T cell receptor beta chains drawn from one sample of a study of human T cells and chemical hapten exposure. From the RACE reads, TCRdb called clonotypes with MiXCR, one entry per CDR3 protein. This sample has roughly 120,000 distinct CDR3 sequences, with around 10% found just once. Here the sequenced sample was whole blood, taken in connection with sensitization to the hapten diphenylcyclopropenone (DPC). The receptors were gathered from a woman aged 50 to 60 with alopecia areata. Some clones in this sample may be carry-over from other donors' samples. Both conserved end residues are trimmed from each CDR3.

J,V,CDR3
TRBJ2-1,TRBV2,ASSEALPSGSRQF
TRBJ2-3,TRBV4-1,ASSLTGAPSLADTQY
TRBJ1-3,TRBV7-2,ASSLTGGSRNTIY
TRBJ1-4,TRBV29-1,SVGSATNEKLF
TRBJ1-5,TRBV6-5,ASSSPRNNQPQH
TRBJ1-1,TRBV7-9,ASSLGALMNTEAF
TRBJ2-3,TRBV6-5,ASSYVGGLGDTQY
TRBJ1-5,TRBV12-3/TRBV12-4,ASSISGLGQPQH
TRBJ2-3,TRBV18,ASSPQGQGTTDTQY
TRBJ1-2,TRBV6-2/TRBV6-3,ASSSGAAGNYGYT
TRBJ1-3,TRBV28,ASSPTGVGNTIY
TRBJ2-7,TRBV6-5,ASRKGNSYEQY
TRBJ2-2,TRBV7-9,ASSLAAVRGTGELF
TRBJ2-1,TRBV12-3/TRBV12-4,ASSYLAGYRSYNEQF
TRBJ1-5,TRBV19,ASSISVSNQPQH
TRBJ1-1,TRBV10-3,AISESMSTEAF
TRBJ2-2,TRBV6-5,ASRDPLTELF